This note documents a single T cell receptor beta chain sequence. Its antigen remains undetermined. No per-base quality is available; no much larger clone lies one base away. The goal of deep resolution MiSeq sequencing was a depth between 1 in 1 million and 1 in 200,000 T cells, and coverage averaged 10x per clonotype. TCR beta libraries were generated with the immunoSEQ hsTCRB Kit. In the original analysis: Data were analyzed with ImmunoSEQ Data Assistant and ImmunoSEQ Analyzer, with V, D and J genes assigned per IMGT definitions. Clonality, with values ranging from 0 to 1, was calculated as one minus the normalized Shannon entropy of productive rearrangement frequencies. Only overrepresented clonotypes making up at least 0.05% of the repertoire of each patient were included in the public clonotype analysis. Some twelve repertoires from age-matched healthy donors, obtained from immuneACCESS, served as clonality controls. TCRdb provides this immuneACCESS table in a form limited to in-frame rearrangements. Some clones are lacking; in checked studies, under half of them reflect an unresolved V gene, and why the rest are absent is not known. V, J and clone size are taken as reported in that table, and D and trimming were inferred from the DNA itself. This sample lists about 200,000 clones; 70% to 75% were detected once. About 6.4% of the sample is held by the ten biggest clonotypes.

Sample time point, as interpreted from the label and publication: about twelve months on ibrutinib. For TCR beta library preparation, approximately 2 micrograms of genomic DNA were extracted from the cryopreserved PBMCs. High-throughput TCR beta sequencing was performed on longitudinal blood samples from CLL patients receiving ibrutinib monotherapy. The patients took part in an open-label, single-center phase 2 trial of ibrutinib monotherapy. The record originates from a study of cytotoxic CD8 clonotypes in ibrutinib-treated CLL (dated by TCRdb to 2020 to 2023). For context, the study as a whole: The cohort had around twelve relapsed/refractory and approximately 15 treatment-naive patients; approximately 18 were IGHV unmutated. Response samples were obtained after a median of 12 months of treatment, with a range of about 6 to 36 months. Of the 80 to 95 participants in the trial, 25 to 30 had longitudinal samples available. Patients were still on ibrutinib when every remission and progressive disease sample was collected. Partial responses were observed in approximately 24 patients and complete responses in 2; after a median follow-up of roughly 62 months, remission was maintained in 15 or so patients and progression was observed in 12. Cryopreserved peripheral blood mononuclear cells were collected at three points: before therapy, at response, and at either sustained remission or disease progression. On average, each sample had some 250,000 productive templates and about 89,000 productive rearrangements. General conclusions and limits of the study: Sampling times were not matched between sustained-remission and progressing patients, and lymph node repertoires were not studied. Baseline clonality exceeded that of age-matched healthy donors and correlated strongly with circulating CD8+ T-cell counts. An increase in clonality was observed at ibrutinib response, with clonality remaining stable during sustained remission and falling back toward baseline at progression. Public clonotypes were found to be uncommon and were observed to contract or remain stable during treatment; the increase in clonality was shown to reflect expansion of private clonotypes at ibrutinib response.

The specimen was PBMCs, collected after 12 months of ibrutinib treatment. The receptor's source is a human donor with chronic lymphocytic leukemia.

The nucleotide sequence reads as follows: TGCAGCGCTACAGCTACAGCCTACAATGAGCAGTTCTTC. Translated, it gives CSATATAYNEQFF. The rearranged chain carries TRBV29-1 and TRBJ2-1, with the D gene not confidently named. Trimming removed 7 bases from V and 2 bases from J, leaving 12 bases between the germline ends. Including cysteine and phenylalanine, the CDR3 has 13 amino acids. This entry keeps only the CDR3 DNA: 39 bases, framed from base 1. For CDR1 and CDR2, the germline V gene lists SQVTM and ANQGSEA.